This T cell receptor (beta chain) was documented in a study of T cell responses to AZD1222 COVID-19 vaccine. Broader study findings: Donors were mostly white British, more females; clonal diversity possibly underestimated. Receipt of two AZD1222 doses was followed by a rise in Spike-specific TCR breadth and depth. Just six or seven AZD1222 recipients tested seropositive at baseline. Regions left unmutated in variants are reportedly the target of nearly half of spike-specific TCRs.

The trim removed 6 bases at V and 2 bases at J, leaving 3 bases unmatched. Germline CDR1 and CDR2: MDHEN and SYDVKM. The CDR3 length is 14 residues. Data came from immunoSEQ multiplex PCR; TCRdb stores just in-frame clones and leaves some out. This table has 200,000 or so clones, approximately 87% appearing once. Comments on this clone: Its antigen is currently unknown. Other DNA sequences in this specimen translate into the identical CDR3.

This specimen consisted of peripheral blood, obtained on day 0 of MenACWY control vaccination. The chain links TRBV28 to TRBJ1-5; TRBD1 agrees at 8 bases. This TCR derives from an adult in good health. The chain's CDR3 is CASSLTGGNQPQHF. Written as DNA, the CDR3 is TGTGCCAGCAGCTTGACAGGGGGCAATCAGCCCCAGCATTTT.